This T cell receptor (beta chain) was sequenced during a study of brain T cells in children with intractable seizures. Study-wide points: Patients' HCMV serostatus was unknown; virus specificity rests on CDR3 similarity alone. Absence of clones before surgery may stem from lower sequencing depth.

Germline lookup yields CDR1 MGHRA and CDR2 YSYEKL. This CDR3 comprises 14 residues. V was shortened by 4 bases and J by 4 bases, with 12 bases between the two germline ends. Only cases whose brain tissue showed the highest T cell transcript signatures were sequenced. Sequencing was performed with immunoSEQ multiplex PCR; in TCRdb, only in-frame clones are kept and a portion is missing. The table shows fewer than 150,000 clones, with 90% to 95% occurring only once. Remarks on this clone: Its antigen is not known.

This sequence joins TRBV4-1 and TRBJ2-3; TRBD2 is a possible D gene (6 bases). The sequence was collected from a boy under three years old with hemimegalencephaly and intractable seizures. The specimen was peripheral blood, collected at surgery. The CDR3 DNA follows: TGCGCCAGCAGCCGGGGGGTCGGCGCAGATACGCAGTATTTT. Encoded protein: CASSRGVGADTQYF.